This paragraph reports one T cell receptor (beta chain). The antigen it recognizes is unknown. No much larger clonotype is one base removed from it; base qualities were not supplied. This entry belongs to a study of T cell repertoires in cytomegalovirus infection (dated by TCRdb to between 2018 and 2020). Context from the whole study: Donor HLA type was relevant to the analysis, because carriage of CMV infection together with the matching HLA type was indicated by public TCR beta signatures.

The listed sequencing device is Illumina HiSeq 1500. TCRdb reanalyzed the raw reads on its own, using fastp at Q25 for trimming and MiXCR for clone calling, and kept in-frame beta chains. Under each unique CDR3 protein, matching rows form one entry showing the most common genes and DNA. The sample includes approximately 290,000 distinct CDR3 sequences, with more than 20% observed a single time. Approximately 15% of the sample is in the top ten clones. What the study reported, not specific to this receptor: The ex vivo response was dominated by HLA-C-restricted CMV-specific TCR beta clonotypes, which also provided the single most frequent clonotype in two of eight donors. In both this cohort and an independent cohort of 350 or so donors, the cumulative frequency of public TCR beta family members distinguished carriers of CMV infection plus the relevant HLA type.

V and J are trimmed by 9 bases and 4 bases, and the gene matches miss 7 bases of the junction. CDR1 and CDR2 are read off the germline V gene as KGHDR and SFDVKD. The CDR3 sequence holds 14 residues, the cysteine and phenylalanine included. The kept DNA is CDR3 alone, 42 bases in frame from the first base. Sequenced: PBMCs. The V and J genes are TRBV24-1 and TRBJ2-3, and 9 junction bases match TRBD1. The source of this sequence is a human donor in good health (CMV status not recorded). Some clones in this sample may be carry-over from other donors' samples. The base sequence is TGTGCCACCGGACCGGGACAGGGAGCAGATACGCAGTATTTT. Protein translation: CATGPGQGADTQYF.